Included here is one T cell receptor beta chain sequence, with context. Its antigen is as yet unknown. The CDR3 is made up of 18 amino acids. From germline, CDR1 is WSHSY and CDR2 SAAADI. V shed 2 bases, J shed 2 bases, and the junction held 7 bases outside the gene matches. The sample belongs to a study of OX40 agonist ivuxolimab in advanced cancers. Overall study findings and caveats: Certain nonresponders likewise exhibited a low normalized T-cell clonal expansion.

Profiling relied on immunoSEQ multiplex PCR, and the TCRdb table lists in-frame clones only, not all of them. Of under 80,000 clones in the sample, about 90% are singletons; the top ten hold about 4%. The sequencing used CD4+ or CD8+ T cells sorted from blood, collected in a trial of the OX40 agonist ivuxolimab. This chain joins TRBV10-2 and TRBJ2-1; 12 nucleotides match TRBD2. The receptor's source is an adult with an advanced solid tumor such as melanoma, head and neck, liver or kidney cancer. The CDR3 DNA sequence: TGCGCCAGCAGTGAGGTCCCTAGCGGGAGGGCTACCTACAATGAGCAGTTCTTC. Its protein product is CASSEVPSGRATYNEQFF.